This TCR beta chain is drawn from a study of Ad26.COV2.S vaccination and SARS-CoV-2 variants. Study-level information: Each vaccinee took Ad26.COV2.S intramuscularly, once or twice 56 days apart. Points from the study as a whole: Spike-specific responses of CD8+ and CD4+ T cells were reported to display substantial breadth after vaccination.

Specified treatment: around 19 received Ad26.COV2.S at low or high dose, single or two shots; about 5 received placebo; per-sample allocation not given. Sampling was done on day 63 after the first vaccine or placebo injection. Cohort 1b enrolled adults aged 18-55 years in Boston. This vaccine is an Ad26 vector that expresses the Wuhan-strain SARS-CoV-2 spike. With regard to this clone: Its antigen is undetermined.

The CDR3 sequence is 14 residues long. Germline V gene lookup returns CDR1 LNHDA and CDR2 SQIVND (reference sequence). The V end was cut by 8 bases, the J end by 2 bases, with 13 bases between. Profiling relied on immunoSEQ multiplex PCR, and the TCRdb table lists in-frame clones only, not all of them. The sample carries 380,000 or so clones, about four fifths recorded once. This material consisted of peripheral blood, taken in a trial of Ad26.COV2.S vaccine versus placebo. This clonotype originated in a person aged 18-65 years who received the Ad26.COV2.S COVID-19 vaccine or a placebo. The chain is built from TRBV19 and TRBJ1-5, with D maybe TRBD1 (5 bases). The DNA of the CDR3 is TGTGCCAGTGCGGGGGTATGGGGCAATCAGCCCCAGCATTTT. Translation: CASAGVWGNQPQHF.